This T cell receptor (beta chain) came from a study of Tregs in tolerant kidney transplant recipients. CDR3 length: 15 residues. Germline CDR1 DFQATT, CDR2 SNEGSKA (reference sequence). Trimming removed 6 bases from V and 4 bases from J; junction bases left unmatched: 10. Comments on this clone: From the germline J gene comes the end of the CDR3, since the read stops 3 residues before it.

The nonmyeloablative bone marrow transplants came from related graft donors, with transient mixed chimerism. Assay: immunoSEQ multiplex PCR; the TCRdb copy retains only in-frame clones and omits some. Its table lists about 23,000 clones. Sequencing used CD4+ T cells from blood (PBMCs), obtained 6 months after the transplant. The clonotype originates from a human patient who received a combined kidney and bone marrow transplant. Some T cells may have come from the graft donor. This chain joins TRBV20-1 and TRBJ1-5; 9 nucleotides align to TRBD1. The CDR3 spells CSALKSDRGNQPQHF. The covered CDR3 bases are TGCAGTGCCCTCAAATCGGACAGGGGTAATCAGCCC.